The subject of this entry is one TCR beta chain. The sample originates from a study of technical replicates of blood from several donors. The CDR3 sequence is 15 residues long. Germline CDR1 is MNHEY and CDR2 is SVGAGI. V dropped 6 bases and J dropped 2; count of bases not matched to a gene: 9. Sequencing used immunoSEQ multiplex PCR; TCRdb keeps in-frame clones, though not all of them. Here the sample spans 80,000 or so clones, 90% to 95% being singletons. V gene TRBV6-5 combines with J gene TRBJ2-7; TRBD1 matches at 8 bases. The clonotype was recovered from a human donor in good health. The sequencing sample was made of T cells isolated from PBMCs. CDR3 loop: CASRHLQGGPYEQYF. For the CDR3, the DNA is TGTGCCAGCAGACACCTACAGGGGGGCCCCTACGAGCAGTACTTC.